The 4 T cell receptor beta chains below come from one sample, sequenced in a study of T cells in Graves' hyperthyroidism and ophthalmopathy. The source material, RNA transcripts, was used to amplify TCR beta CDR3 regions. HTBI primers drove first-round RT-PCR of the TCR CDR3. TCRdb reprocessed the multiplex PCR reads with MiXCR, giving one entry per CDR3 protein. The sample contains about 570,000 distinct CDR3 sequences, approximately 44% of which appear only once. The material sequenced was peripheral blood or thyroid tissue (not recorded which). The origin of the receptors is an adult woman with Graves' disease, either hyperthyroidism or ophthalmopathy (not recorded which).

This clonotype was seen just once. This rearrangement joins TRBV19 to TRBJ2-2; a weak D match, TRBD2 (6 bases). Germline V lookup: CDR1 LNHDA, CDR2 SQIVND (reference sequence). The CDR3 loop spans 16 amino acids. V was shortened by 6 bases and J by 6 bases, with 20 bases between the two germline ends. The CDR3 protein is CASSPTPGLEAGELFF. CDR3 nucleotides: TGTGCCAGTAGCCCAACACCGGGACTGGAGGCCGGGGAGCTGTTTTTT.

This chain connects TRBV2 to TRBJ2-5, with 7 bases identical to TRBD2. The CDR3 runs to 14 residues. Germline V gene lookup returns CDR1 SNHLY and CDR2 FYNNEI. The CDR3 region is CDPLGGRNQETQYF. The CDR3 DNA follows: TGTGACCCCTTGGGCGGGAGAAACCAAGAGACCCAGTACTTC.

This clonotype was seen repeatedly, ten times or more. The chain employs TRBV7-9 and TRBJ2-7; D not certain. The V and J ends lost 6 bases and 6 bases respectively, with 12 bases between them. CDR3 length equals 12 residues. Germline lookup yields CDR1 SEHNR and CDR2 FQNEAQ (reference sequence). Here the CDR3 DNA reads TGTGCCAGCAGTTCCCGTATCGGCGAGCAGTACTTC. Protein sequence: CASSSRIGEQYF.

This chain uses TRBV10-3 with TRBJ2-7; a weak D match, TRBD1 (5 bases). This CDR3 spans 10 amino acids. The germline V gene encodes CDR1 ENHRY and CDR2 SYGVKD. Trimming removed 4 bases at V and 7 bases at J, with 5 bases between. CDR3 sequence reads: CAISAGEQYF. CDR3 bases: TGTGCCATCAGTGCAGGGGAGCAGTACTTC.